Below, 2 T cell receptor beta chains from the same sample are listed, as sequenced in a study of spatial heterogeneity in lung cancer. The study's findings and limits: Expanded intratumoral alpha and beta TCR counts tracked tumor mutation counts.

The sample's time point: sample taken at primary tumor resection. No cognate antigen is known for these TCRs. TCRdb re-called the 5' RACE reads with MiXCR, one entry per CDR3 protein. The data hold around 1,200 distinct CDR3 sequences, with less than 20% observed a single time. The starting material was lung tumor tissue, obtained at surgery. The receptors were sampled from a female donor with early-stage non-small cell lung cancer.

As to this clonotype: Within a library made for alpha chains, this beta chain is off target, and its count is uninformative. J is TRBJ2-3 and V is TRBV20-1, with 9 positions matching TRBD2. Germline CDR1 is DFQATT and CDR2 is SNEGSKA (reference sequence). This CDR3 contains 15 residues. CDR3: CRPASGIPSRDTQYF. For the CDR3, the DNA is TGCAGGCCGGCTAGCGGGATCCCCTCGAGGGATACGCAGTATTTT.

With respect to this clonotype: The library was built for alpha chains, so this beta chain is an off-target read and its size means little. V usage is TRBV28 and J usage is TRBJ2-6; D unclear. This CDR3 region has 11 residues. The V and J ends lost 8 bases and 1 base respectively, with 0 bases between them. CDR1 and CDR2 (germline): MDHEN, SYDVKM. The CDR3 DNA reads TGTGCCAGCTCTGGGGCCAACGTCCTGACTTTC. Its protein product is CASSGANVLTF.